Sequencing of this T cell receptor beta chain was carried out in a study of human T cells and chemical hapten exposure. Study-level information: The study enrolled mostly female patients with alopecia areata, totalis or universalis.

Authors' analysis steps: Sequenced samples showed a median of approximately 96,000 TCRs each, with counts running from around 25,000 to 690,000. MiXCR was run by TCRdb on the RACE reads, yielding one entry per CDR3 protein. For this entry, the V and J calls and clone size follow TCRdb and not the study's own pipeline. The sample has 180,000 or so distinct CDR3 sequences; almost 30% are singletons. Germline CDR1 is SGHTA and CDR2 is FQGNSA. CDR3 length equals 13 residues. V lost 0 bases and J 4 bases, leaving 6 bases between the germline ends. The time point denotes: pre-sensitization, week 0. Treatment described: therapeutic diphenylcyclopropenone sensitization with weekly scalp DPC.

The receptor comes from a woman in her twenties or thirties with alopecia areata. Some clones in this sample may be carry-over from other donors' samples. The chain carries TRBV7-2 and TRBJ1-2; D unresolved. The sequencing here drew on whole blood, taken in connection with sensitization to the hapten diphenylcyclopropenone (DPC). CDR3 sequence reads: CASSLAEVYGYTF. As DNA, the CDR3 is TGTGCCAGCAGCTTAGCGGAGGTCTATGGCTACACCTTC.